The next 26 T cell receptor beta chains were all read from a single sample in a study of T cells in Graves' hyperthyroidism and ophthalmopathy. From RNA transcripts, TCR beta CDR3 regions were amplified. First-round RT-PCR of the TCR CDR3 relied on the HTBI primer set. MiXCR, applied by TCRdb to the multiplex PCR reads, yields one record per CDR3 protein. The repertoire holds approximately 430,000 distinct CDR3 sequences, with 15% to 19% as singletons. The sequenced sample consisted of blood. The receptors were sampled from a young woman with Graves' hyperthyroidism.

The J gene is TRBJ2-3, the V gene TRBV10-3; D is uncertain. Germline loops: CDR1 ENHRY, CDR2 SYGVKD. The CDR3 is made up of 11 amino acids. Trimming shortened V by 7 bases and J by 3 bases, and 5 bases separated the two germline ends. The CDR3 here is CAIMGTDTQYF. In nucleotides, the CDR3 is TGTGCCATCATGGGGACAGATACGCAGTATTTT.

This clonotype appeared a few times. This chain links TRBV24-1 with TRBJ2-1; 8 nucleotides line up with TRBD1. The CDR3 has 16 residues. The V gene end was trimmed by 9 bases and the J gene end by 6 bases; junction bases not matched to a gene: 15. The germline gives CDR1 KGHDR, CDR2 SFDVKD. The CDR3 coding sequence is TGTGCCACCCAGAGACTTGGACAGGGAGGCTCCAATGAGCAGTTCTTC. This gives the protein CATQRLGQGGSNEQFF.

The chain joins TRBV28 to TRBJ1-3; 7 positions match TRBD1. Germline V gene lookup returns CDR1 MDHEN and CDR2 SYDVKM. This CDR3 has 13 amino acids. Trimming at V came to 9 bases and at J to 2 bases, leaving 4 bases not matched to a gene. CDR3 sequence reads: CASETGAGNTIYF. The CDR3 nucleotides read TGTGCCAGTGAAACAGGGGCTGGAAACACCATATATTTT.

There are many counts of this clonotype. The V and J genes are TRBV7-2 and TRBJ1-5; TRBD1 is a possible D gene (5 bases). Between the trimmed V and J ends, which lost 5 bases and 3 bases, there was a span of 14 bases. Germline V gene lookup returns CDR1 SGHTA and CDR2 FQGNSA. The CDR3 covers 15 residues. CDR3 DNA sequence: TGTGCCAGCAGCCGGGGGAGTTTCGACAATCAGCCCCAGCATTTT. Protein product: CASSRGSFDNQPQHF.

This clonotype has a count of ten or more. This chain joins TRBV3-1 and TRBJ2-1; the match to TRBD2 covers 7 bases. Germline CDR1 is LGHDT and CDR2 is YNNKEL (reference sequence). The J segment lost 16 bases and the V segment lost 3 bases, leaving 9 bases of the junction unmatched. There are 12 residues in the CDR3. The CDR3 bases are TGTGCCAGCAGCCAGATGGGAGGGACTCCTTTCTTC. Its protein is CASSQMGGTPFF.

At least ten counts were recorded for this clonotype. The CDR3 sequence is CASSPSMLTGEAFF. The CDR3 bases are TGTGCCAGCAGCCCTTCTATGTTGACTGGTGAAGCTTTCTTT. The gene calls are TRBV11-2 and TRBJ1-1, with D unclear. Trimming removed 5 bases from V and 7 bases from J, with 17 bases in between. The CDR3 contains 14 residues. Germline CDR1 reads SGHAT; CDR2 reads FQNNGV.

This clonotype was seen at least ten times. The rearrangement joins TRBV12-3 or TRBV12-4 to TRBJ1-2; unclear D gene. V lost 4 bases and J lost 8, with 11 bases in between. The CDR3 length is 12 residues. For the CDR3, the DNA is TGTGCCAGCAGTTACTATCTACGGGGCTACACCTTC. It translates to CASSYYLRGYTF.

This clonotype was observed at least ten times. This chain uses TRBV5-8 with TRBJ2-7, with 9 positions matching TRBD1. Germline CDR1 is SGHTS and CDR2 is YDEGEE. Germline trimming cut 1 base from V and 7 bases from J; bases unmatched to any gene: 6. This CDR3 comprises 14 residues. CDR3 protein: CASSLLGQGPEQYF. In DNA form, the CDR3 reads TGTGCCAGCAGCTTGTTGGGACAGGGACCAGAGCAGTACTTC.

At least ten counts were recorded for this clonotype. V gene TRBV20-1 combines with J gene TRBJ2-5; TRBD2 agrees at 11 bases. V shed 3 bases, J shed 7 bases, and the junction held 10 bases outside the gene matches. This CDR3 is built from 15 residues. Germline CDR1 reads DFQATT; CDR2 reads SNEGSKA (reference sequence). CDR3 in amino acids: CSARTLAGATGTQYF. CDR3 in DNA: TGCAGTGCTAGGACACTAGCGGGGGCCACGGGGACCCAGTACTTC.

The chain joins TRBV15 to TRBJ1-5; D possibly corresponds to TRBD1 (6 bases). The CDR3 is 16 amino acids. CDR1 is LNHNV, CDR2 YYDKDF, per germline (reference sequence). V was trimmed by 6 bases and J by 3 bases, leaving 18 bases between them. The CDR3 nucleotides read TGTGCCACCAGGCCGGACGTGGCAGGGGCCAATCAGCCCCAGCATTTT. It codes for CATRPDVAGANQPQHF.

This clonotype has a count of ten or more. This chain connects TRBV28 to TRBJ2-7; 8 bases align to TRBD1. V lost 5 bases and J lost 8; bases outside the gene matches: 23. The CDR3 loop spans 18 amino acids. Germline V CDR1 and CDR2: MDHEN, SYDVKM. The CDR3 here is CASSPPAHLGQGHSKQYF. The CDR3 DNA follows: TGTGCCAGCAGTCCTCCAGCCCACCTAGGACAGGGCCACTCGAAGCAGTACTTC.

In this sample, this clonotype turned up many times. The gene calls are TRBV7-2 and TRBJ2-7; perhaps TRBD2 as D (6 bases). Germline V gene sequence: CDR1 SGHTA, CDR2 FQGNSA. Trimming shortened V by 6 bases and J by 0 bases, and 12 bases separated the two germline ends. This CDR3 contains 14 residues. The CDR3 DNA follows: TGTGCCAGCAGGACACGGGAGAGCTCCTACGAGCAGTACTTC. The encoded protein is CASRTRESSYEQYF. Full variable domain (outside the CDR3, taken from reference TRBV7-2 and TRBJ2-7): GAGVSQSPSNKVTEKGKDVELRCDPISGHTALYWYRQSLGQGLEFLIYFQGNSAPDKSGLPSDRFSAERTGGSVSTLTIQRTQQEDSAVYLCASRTRESSYEQYFGPGTRLTVT.

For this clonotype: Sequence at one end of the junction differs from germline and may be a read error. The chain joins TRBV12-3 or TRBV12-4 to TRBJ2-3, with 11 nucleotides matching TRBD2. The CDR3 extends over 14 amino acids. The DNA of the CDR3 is TGTACCAGCATTTTTAGCGGGGGGGCGGATACGCAGTATTTT. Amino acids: CTSIFSGGADTQYF.

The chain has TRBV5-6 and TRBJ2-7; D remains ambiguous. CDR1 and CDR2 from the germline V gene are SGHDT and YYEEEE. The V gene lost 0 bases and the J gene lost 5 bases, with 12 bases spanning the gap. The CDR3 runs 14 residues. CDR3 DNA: TGTGCCAGCAGCTTGGGACCCCGACTTAACGAGCAGTACTTC. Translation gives CASSLGPRLNEQYF.

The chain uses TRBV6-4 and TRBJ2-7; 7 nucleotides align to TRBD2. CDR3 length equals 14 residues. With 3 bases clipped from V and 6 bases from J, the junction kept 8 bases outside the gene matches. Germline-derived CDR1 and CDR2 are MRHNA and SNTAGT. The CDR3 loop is CASSEGRVRGEQYF. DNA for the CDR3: TGTGCCAGCAGTGAAGGGAGGGTCCGCGGCGAGCAGTACTTC.

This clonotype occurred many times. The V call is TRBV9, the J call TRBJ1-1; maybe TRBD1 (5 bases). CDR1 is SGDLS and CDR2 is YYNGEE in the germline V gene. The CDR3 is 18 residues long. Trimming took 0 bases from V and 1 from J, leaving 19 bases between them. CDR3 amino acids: CASSVGGGRGPWNTEAFF. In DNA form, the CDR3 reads TGTGCCAGCAGCGTAGGGGGTGGGAGGGGTCCATGGAACACTGAAGCTTTCTTT.

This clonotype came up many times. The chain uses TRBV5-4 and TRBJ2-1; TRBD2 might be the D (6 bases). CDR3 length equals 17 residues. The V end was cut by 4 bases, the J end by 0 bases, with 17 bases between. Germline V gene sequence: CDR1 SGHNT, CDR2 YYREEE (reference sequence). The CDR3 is CASSPYSGERSYNEQFF. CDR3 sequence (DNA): TGTGCCAGCAGCCCATATTCGGGGGAGCGCTCCTACAATGAGCAGTTCTTC.

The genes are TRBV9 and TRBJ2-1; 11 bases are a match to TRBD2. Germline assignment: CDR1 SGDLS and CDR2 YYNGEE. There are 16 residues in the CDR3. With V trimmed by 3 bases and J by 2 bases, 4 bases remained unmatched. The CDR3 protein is CASSASGLAAYNEQFF. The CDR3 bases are TGTGCCAGCAGCGCCTCGGGACTAGCGGCCTACAATGAGCAGTTCTTC.

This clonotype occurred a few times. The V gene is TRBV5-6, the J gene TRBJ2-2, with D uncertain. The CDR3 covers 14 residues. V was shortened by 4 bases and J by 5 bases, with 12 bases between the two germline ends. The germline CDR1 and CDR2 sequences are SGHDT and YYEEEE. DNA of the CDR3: TGTGCCAGCAGCATGGGCTTTCGAACCGGGGAGCTGTTTTTT. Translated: CASSMGFRTGELFF.

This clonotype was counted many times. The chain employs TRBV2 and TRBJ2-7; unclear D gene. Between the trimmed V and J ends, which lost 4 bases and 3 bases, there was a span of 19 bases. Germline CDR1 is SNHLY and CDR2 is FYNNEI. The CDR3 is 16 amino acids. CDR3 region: CASSVEGPTSIYEQYF. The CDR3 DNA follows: TGTGCCAGCAGTGTCGAAGGACCCACAAGTATCTACGAGCAGTACTTC.

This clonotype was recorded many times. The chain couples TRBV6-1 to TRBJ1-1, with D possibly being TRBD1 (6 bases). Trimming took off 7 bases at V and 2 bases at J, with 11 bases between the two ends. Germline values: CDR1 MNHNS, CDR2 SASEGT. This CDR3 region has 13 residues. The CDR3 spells CASTQGPNTEAFF. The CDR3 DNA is TGTGCCAGCACCCAGGGGCCCAACACTGAAGCTTTCTTT.

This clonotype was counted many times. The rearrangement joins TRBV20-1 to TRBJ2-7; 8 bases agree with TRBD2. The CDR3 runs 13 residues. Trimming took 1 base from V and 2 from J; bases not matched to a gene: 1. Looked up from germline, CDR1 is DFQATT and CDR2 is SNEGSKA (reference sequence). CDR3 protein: CSARAGGPYEQYF. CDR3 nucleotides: TGCAGTGCTAGAGCGGGGGGGCCCTACGAGCAGTACTTC.

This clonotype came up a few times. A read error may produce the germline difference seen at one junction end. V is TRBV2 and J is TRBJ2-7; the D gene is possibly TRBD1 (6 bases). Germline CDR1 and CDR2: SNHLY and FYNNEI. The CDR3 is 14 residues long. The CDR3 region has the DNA TGTGCCAGCAGTGAAAGGGGGTTTGGGTACGGGCAGTACTTC. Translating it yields CASSERGFGYGQYF.

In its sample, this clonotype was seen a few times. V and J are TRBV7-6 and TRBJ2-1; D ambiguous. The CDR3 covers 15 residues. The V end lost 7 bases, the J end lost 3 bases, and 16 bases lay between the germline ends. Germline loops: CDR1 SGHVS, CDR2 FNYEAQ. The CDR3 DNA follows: TGTGCCAGCAAACGCGACGCGGATCGCTACAATGAGCAGTTCTTC. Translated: CASKRDADRYNEQFF.

CDR3 in DNA: TGTGCCAGCAGGGGGGGGGGACAGGAGCCTGGCTACACCTTC. The encoded protein is CASRGGGQEPGYTF. The chain combines TRBV6-2 or TRBV6-3 with TRBJ1-2, with 8 bases lining up with TRBD1. With V trimmed by 6 bases and J by 7 bases, 10 bases remained unmatched. CDR1 is MNHEY, CDR2 SVGEGT, per germline. This CDR3 is 14 amino acids long.

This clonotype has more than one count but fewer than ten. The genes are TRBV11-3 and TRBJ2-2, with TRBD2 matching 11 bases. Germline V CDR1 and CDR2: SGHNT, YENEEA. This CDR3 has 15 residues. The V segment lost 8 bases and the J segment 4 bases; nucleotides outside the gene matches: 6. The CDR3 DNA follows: TGTGCCAGCTCTAGCGGGAGGCTTAGCACCGGGGAGCTGTTTTTT. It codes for CASSSGRLSTGELFF. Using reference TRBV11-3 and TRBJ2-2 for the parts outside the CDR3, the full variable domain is EAGVVQSPRYKIIEKKQPVAFWCNPISGHNTLYWYLQNLGQGPELLIRYENEEAVDDSQLPKDRFSAERLKGVDSTLKIQPAELGDSAVYLCASSSGRLSTGELFFGEGSRLTVL.